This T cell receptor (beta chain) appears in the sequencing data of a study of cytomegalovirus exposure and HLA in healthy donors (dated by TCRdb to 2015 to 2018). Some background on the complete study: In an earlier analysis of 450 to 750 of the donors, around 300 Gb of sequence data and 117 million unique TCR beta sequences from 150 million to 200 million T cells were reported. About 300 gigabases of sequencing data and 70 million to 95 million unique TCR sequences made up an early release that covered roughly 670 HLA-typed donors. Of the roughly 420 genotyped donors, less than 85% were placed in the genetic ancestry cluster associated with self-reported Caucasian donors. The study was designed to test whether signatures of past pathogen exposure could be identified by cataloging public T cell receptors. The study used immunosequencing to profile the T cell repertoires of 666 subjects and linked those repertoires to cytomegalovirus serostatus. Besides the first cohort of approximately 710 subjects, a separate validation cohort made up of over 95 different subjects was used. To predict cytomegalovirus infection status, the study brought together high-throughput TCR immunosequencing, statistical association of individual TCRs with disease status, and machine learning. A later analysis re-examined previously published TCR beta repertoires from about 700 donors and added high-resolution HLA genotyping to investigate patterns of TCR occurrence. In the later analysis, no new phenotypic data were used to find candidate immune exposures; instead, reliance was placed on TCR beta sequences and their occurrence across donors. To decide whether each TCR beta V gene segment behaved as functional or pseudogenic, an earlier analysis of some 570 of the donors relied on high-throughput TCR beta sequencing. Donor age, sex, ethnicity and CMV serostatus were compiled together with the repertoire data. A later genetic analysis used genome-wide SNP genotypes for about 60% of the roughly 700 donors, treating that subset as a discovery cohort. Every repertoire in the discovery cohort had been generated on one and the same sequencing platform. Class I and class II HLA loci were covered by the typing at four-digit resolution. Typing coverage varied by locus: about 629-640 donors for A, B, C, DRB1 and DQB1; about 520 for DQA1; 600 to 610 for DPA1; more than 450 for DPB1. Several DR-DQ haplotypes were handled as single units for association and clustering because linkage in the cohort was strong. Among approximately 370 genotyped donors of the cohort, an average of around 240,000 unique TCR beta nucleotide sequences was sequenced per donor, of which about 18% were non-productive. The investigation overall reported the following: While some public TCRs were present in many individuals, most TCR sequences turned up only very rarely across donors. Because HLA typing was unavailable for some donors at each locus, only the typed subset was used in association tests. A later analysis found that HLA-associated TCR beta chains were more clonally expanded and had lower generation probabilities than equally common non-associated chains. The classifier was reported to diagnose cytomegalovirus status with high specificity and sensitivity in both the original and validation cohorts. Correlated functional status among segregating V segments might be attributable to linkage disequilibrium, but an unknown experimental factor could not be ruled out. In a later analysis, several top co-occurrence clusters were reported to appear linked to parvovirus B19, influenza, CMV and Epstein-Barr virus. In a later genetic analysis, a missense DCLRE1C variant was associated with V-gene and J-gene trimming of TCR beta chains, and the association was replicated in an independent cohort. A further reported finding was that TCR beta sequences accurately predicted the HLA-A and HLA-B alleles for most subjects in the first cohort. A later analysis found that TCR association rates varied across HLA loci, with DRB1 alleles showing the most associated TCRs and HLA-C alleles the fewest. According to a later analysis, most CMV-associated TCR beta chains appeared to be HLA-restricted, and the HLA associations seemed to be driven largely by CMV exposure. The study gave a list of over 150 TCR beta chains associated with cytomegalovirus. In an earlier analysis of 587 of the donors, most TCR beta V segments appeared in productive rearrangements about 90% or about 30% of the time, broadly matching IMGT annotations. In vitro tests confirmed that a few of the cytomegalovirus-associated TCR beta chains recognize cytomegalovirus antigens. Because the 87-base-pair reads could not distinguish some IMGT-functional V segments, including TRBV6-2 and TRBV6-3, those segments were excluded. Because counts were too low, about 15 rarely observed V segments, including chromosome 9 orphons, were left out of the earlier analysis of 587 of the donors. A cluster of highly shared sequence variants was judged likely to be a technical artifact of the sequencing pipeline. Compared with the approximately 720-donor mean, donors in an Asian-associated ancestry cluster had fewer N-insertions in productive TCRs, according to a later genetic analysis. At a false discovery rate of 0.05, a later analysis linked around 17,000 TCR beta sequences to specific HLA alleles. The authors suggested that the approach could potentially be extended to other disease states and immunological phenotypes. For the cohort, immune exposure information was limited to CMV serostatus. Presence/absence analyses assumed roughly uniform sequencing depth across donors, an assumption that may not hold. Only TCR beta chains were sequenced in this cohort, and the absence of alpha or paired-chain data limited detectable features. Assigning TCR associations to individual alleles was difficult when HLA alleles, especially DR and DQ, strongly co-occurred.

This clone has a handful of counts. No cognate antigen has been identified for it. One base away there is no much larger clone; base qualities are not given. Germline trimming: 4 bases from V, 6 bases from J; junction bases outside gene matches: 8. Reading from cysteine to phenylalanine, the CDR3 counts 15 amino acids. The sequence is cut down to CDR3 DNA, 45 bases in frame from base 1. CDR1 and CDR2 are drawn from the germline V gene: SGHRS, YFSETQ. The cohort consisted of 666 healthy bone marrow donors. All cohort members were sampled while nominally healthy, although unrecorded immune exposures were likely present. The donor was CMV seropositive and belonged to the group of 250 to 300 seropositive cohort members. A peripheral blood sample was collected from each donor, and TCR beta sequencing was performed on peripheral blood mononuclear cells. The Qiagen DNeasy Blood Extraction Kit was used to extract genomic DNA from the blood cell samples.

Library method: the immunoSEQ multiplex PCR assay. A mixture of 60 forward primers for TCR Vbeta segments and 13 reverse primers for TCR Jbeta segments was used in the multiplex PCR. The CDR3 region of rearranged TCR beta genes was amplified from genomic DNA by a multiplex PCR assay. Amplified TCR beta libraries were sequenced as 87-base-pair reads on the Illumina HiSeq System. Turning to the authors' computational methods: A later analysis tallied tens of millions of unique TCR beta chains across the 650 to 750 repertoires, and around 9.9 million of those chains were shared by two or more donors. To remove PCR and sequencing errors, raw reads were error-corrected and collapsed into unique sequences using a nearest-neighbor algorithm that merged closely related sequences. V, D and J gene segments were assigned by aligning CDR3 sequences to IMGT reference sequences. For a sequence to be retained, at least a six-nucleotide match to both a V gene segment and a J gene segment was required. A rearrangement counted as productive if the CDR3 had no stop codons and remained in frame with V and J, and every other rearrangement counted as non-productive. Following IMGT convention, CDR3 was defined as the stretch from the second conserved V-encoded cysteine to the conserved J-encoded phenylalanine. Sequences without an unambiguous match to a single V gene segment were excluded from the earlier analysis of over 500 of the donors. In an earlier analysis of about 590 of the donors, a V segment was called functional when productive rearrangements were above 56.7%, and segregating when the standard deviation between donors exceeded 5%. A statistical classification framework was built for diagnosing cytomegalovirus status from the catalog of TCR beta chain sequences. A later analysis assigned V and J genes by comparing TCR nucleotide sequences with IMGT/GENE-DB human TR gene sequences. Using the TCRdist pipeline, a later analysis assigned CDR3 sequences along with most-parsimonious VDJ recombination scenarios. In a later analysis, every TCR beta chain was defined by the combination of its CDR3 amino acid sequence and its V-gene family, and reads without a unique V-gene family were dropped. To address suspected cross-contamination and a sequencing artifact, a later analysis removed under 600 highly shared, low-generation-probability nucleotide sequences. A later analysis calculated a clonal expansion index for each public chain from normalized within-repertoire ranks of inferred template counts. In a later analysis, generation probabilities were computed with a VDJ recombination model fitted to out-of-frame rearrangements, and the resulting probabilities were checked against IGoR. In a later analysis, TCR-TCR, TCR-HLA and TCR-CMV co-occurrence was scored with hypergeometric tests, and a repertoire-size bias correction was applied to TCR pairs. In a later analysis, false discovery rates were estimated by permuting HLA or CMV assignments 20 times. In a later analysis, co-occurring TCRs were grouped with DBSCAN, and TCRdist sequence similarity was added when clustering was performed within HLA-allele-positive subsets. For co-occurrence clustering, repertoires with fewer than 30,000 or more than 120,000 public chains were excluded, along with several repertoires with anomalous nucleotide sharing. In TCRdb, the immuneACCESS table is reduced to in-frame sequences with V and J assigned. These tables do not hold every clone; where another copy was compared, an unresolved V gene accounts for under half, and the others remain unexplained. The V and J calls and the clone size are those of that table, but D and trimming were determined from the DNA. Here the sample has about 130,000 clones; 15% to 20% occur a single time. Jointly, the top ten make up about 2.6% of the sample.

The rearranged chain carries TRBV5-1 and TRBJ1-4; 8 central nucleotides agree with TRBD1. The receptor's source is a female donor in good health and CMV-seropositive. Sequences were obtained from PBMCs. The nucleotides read TGCGCCAGCAGCCCAGGACAGGGACAAGATGAAAAACTGTTTTTT. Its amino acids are CASSPGQGQDEKLFF.